The rows below give T cell receptor beta chains drawn from one sample of a study of regulatory T cells in long-lasting Graves disease. Each CDR3 protein gets one entry after TCRdb re-called the multiplex PCR reads with MiXCR. The repertoire holds around 400,000 distinct CDR3 sequences, with roughly 16% as singletons. This specimen consisted of peripheral blood mononuclear cells (PBMCs), obtained at new diagnosis, from a patient treated with antithyroid drugs. The receptors originated from a female donor with Graves disease. Both conserved end residues are trimmed from each CDR3. Each record gives: J gene, D gene, clone size, V gene, CDR3 protein. The D gene is left open where the match is weak. Clone size is shown for a subset of rows, as once, few, many or a class of expanded clone.

TRBJ1-1 | NA | NA | TRBV2 | ASSSRTLTTEAF
TRBJ2-5 | NA | NA | TRBV15 | ATTGDGETQY
TRBJ2-5 | NA | many | TRBV2 | ASKGGLTQETQY
TRBJ2-1 | TRBD1 | NA | TRBV27 | ASSLRINLGGRSNEQF
TRBJ2-6 | TRBD1 | few | TRBV4-1 | ASSQPGQGLSGANVLT
TRBJ1-1 | NA | few | TRBV6-2/TRBV6-3 | ASSYPLSTKAF
TRBJ2-1 | NA | NA | TRBV28 | ASSLETYRYNEQF
TRBJ1-1 | NA | NA | TRBV6-1 | ASLVKPSQEAF
TRBJ1-5 | TRBD1 | few | TRBV9 | ASRTGGNPSNQPQH
TRBJ2-3 | NA | many | TRBV12-3/TRBV12-4 | ASSFGEKGTDTQY
TRBJ1-5 | NA | NA | TRBV19 | ASSMRVGTGSNQPQH
TRBJ2-1 | TRBD1 | many | TRBV12-3/TRBV12-4 | ASSLDRTGHSYNEQF
TRBJ2-4 | TRBD2 | many | TRBV2 | ASSEDLRLAAKNIQY
TRBJ1-5 | NA | many | TRBV12-3/TRBV12-4 | ASSPRDNQPQH
TRBJ2-7 | NA | few | TRBV6-1 | ASSTPSGAISYEQY
TRBJ2-2 | NA | many | TRBV24-1 | ATSGISGGELF
TRBJ2-1 | NA | many | TRBV19 | ASRARDSSYNEQF
TRBJ2-1 | NA | many | TRBV7-9 | ASSLVLGSSSYNEQF
TRBJ1-3 | NA | NA | TRBV27 | ASKRLVSGNTIY
TRBJ1-2 | NA | many | TRBV7-2 | ASSLDGGRAYGYT
TRBJ2-1 | NA | many | TRBV28 | ASSSLSYNEQF
TRBJ1-1 | NA | many | TRBV3-1 | ASSQRQSNTEAF
TRBJ2-3 | TRBD1 | NA | TRBV27 | ASSSRGQGSTDTQY